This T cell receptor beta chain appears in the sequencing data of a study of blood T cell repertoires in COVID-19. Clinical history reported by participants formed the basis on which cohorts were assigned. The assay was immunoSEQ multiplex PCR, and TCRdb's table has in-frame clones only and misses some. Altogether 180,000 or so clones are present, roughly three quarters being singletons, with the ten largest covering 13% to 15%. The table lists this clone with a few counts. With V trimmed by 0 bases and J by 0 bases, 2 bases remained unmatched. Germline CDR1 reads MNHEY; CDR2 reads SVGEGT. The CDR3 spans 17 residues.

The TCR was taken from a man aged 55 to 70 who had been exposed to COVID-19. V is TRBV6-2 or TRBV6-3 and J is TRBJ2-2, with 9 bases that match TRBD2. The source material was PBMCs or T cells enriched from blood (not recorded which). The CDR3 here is CASSYSRLAANTGELFF. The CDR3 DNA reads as TGTGCCAGCAGTTACTCAAGACTAGCGGCGAACACCGGGGAGCTGTTTTTT.